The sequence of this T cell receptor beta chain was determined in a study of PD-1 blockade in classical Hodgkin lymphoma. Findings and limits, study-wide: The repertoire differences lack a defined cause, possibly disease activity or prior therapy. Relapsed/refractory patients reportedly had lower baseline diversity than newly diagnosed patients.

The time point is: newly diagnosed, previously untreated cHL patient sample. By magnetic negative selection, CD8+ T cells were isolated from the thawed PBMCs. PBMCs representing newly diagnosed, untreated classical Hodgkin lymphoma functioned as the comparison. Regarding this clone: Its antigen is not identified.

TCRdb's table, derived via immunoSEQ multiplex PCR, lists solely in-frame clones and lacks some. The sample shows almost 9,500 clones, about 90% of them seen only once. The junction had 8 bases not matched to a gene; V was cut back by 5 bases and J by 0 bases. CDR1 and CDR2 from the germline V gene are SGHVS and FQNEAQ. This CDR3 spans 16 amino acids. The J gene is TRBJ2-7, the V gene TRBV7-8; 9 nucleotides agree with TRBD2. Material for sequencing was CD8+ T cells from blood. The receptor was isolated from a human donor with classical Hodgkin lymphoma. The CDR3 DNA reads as TGTGCCAGCAGCGCCCCGACTAGCGGAGACTCCTACGAGCAGTACTTC. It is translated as CASSAPTSGDSYEQYF.